Following are 10 T cell receptor beta chains from one sample sequenced in a study of T cells expressing NK-cell markers. Reprocessing the 5' RACE reads, TCRdb reports a single entry for every CDR3 protein and omits DNA. In total, the table holds about 460,000 distinct CDR3 sequences. Input material: blood T cells: a sorted CD56 or NKG2C T cell subset, CD4+ or CD8+ T cells, or bulk PBMC T cells (not recorded which). These receptor sequences come from a woman in her 50s in good health.

The rearrangement uses TRBV9 and TRBJ1-1; checking the TCRdb D call of TRBD1 is not possible without DNA. The CDR3 extends over 16 amino acids. The germline V gene encodes CDR1 SGDLS and CDR2 YYNGEE. The CDR3 is CASSFGQTRGATEAFF.

This rearrangement joins TRBV18 to TRBJ2-1; absent DNA, TCRdb's TRBD2 call cannot be checked. Germline V CDR1 and CDR2: KGHSH, LQKENI. CDR3 size: 13 residues. Here the CDR3 reads CASSPRGADEQFF.

The rearrangement joins TRBV27 to TRBJ1-6; TCRdb selects TRBD1, and the lack of DNA leaves this call unchecked. Per the germline V gene, CDR1 is MNHEY and CDR2 is SMNVEV (reference sequence). This CDR3 has 14 amino acids. The CDR3 reads CASSWNRPNSPLHF.

The chain is built from TRBV7-9 and TRBJ2-7; TCRdb reports TRBD1, a call that lacks DNA to check it against. The CDR3 is 13 amino acids. CDR1 is SEHNR and CDR2 is FQNEAQ in the germline V gene (reference sequence). This CDR3 is CASIQPGTDRQYF.

The chain uses TRBV19 and TRBJ1-5. This CDR3 has 14 amino acids. The V gene's germline CDR1 is LNHDA and CDR2 SQIVND (reference sequence). CDR3: CASNGPRFNQPQHF.

The rearrangement uses TRBV20-1 and TRBJ2-5. Germline CDR1 reads DFQATT; CDR2 reads SNEGSKA (reference sequence). This CDR3 has 14 amino acids. CDR3 in amino acids: CSARDPRRVETQYF.

The chain joins TRBV20-1 to TRBJ2-2; TCRdb returns TRBD2, unconfirmable since there is no DNA. The germline CDR1 and CDR2 sequences are DFQATT and SNEGSKA (reference sequence). This CDR3 is built from 15 residues. CDR3 region: CSARGGGQNTGELFF.

This chain uses TRBV27 with TRBJ1-6. The CDR3 length is 14 residues. The V gene's germline CDR1 is MNHEY and CDR2 SMNVEV (reference sequence). This chain's CDR3 is CASSFTGDNSPLHF.

This rearrangement joins TRBV11-3 to TRBJ2-7; TCRdb's D gene call, TRBD2, goes unchecked for lack of DNA. This CDR3 has 16 residues. Germline V lookup: CDR1 SGHNT, CDR2 YENEEA. The CDR3 spells CASSPASGRAHYEQYF.

The CDR3 reads CASSIVTPLPTEAFF. The genes are TRBV19 and TRBJ1-1. CDR1 and CDR2 (germline): LNHDA, SQIVND (reference sequence). This CDR3 contains 15 residues.